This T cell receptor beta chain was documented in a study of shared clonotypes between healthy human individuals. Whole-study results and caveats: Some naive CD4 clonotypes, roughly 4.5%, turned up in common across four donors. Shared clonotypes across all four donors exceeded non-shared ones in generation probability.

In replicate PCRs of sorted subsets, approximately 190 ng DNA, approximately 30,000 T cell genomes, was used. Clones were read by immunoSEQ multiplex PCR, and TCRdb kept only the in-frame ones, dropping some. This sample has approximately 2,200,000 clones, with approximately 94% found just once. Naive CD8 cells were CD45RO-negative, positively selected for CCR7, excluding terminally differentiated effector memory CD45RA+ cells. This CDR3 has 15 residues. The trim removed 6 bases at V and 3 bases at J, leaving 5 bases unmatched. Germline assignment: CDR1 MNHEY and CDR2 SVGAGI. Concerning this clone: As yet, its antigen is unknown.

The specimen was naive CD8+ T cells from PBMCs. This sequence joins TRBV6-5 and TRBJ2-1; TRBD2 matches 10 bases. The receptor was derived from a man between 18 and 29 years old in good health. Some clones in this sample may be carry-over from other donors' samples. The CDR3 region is CASSTTSGFYNEQFF. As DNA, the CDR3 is TGTGCCAGCAGCACGACTAGCGGGTTCTACAATGAGCAGTTCTTC.